This entry lists 25 T cell receptor beta chains sequenced from one sample in a study of identical twins. TCRdb reprocessed the 5' RACE reads with MiXCR, giving one entry per CDR3 protein. The sample holds 350,000 to 400,000 distinct CDR3 sequences, approximately 8.7% seen once. Source material: naive T cells sorted from blood. Source of these receptors: a woman between 50 and 59 years old in good health.

V usage is TRBV6-5 and J usage is TRBJ2-1; a possible D gene is TRBD2 (6 bases). Deletions cut 2 bases from V and 5 bases from J, with 13 bases between. The CDR3 covers 15 residues. The germline CDR1 and CDR2 sequences are MNHEY and SVGAGI. CDR3 DNA sequence: TGTGCCAGCAGTTACATTGGGGGACTCCACAATGAGCAGTTCTTC. This gives the protein CASSYIGGLHNEQFF.

In its sample, this clonotype was seen many times. The chain is built from TRBV12-3 or TRBV12-4 and TRBJ1-1; 7 bases line up with TRBD1. V dropped 9 bases and J dropped 4; count of bases not matched to a gene: 8. This CDR3 is built from 13 residues. The CDR3 here is CASKGGAGTEAFF. As DNA, the CDR3 is TGTGCCAGTAAAGGGGGCGCGGGCACTGAAGCTTTCTTT.

The sample holds a few counts of this clonotype. The V call is TRBV20-1, the J call TRBJ2-7; 10 nucleotides align to TRBD2. Germline V CDR1 and CDR2: DFQATT, SNEGSKA (reference sequence). The CDR3 consists of 13 residues. V gave up 3 bases and J gave up 3 bases; unmatched junction bases: 2. The CDR3: CSARPSGGYEQYV. In nucleotides, the CDR3 is TGCAGTGCTAGGCCTAGCGGGGGCTACGAGCAGTACGTC.

This clonotype was detected ten times or more. The chain is built from TRBV20-1 and TRBJ2-1, with 8 bases that match TRBD2. The CDR3 covers 15 residues. From germline, CDR1 is DFQATT and CDR2 SNEGSKA (reference sequence). The V and J ends lost 3 bases and 1 base, in that order; junction bases with no gene match: 5. The CDR3 region has the DNA TGCAGTGCTAGTATCTTAGCGGGGTCCTACAATGAGCAGTTCTTC. This codes for CSASILAGSYNEQFF.

This clonotype has only one observation. A junction end diverges from the germline sequence, so it may reflect a read error. The rearrangement uses TRBV29-1 and TRBJ2-2, with a possible D match to TRBD2 (6 bases). Germline-derived CDR1 and CDR2 are SQVTM and ANQGSEA. There are 11 residues in the CDR3. In DNA form, the CDR3 reads TGCAGCGTTGGAGTGGGCGGGGAGCCGTTTTTT. Its translation: CSVGVGGEPFF.

This clonotype has only a few counts. The rearrangement joins TRBV24-1 to TRBJ2-7, with D perhaps matching TRBD1 or TRBD2 (5 bases each). Trimming took off 6 bases at V and 0 bases at J, with 8 bases between the two ends. This CDR3 comprises 13 residues. Germline CDR1 KGHDR, CDR2 SFDVKD. CDR3 loop: CATSRDGSYEQYF. The CDR3 nucleotides read TGTGCCACCAGTCGGGACGGCTCCTACGAGCAGTACTTC.

This clonotype was recorded a few times. The CDR3 sequence: CASSPDTNKDTQYF. The CDR3 coding sequence is TGCGCCAGCAGCCCGGACACGAACAAAGATACGCAGTATTTT. V usage is TRBV5-1 and J usage is TRBJ2-3; D perhaps matches TRBD1 (5 bases). V gave up 4 bases and J gave up 5 bases, with 14 bases separating them. There are 14 residues in the CDR3. Germline V lookup: CDR1 SGHRS, CDR2 YFSETQ. The whole variable domain, remainder taken from reference TRBV5-1 and TRBJ2-3, is KAGVTQTPRYLIKTRGQQVTLSCSPISGHRSVSWYQQTPGQGLQFLFEYFSETQRNKGNFPGRFSGRQFSNSRSEMNVSTLELGDSALYLCASSPDTNKDTQYFGPGTRLTVL.

This clonotype showed up just a few times. This chain connects TRBV5-1 to TRBJ2-7; 7 bases map to TRBD1. V gave up 0 bases and J gave up 2 bases; unmatched junction bases: 8. CDR1 and CDR2 from the germline V gene are SGHRS and YFSETQ. The CDR3 consists of 16 residues. CDR3 sequence reads: CASSLALGTEAYEQYF. As DNA, the CDR3 is TGCGCCAGCAGCTTGGCCCTCGGGACAGAGGCCTACGAGCAGTACTTC.

The CDR3 is CASSREAGKDDSPLHF. CDR3 coding DNA: TGTGCCAGCAGCAGGGAGGCGGGAAAGGACGATTCACCCCTCCACTTT. This chain connects TRBV4-2 to TRBJ1-6; no clear D. Germline assignment: CDR1 LGHNA and CDR2 YNFKEQ. This CDR3 is 16 amino acids long. The V gene lost 5 bases and the J gene lost 8 bases, with 19 bases spanning the gap.

This clonotype was seen repeatedly, ten times or more. The rearrangement uses TRBV4-1 and TRBJ1-3; weak D call: TRBD1 (6 bases). V lost 6 bases and J lost 0, with 12 bases in between. The CDR3 length is 15 residues. Per germline, CDR1 MGHRA and CDR2 YSYEKL. The CDR3 region has the DNA TGCGCCAGCAGACAGGGCCCCTCCTCTGGAAACACCATATATTTT. This translates into CASRQGPSSGNTIYF.

This clonotype came up many times. The genes are TRBV11-2 and TRBJ2-3; 9 bases fit TRBD1. Trimming took 3 bases from V and 6 from J; bases not matched to a gene: 13. Per germline, CDR1 SGHAT and CDR2 FQNNGV. The length of the CDR3 is 17 residues. CDR3 DNA: TGTGCCAGCAGCTTGGACCTGGGACAGGGTCTACCGGATACGCAGTATTTT. This translates into CASSLDLGQGLPDTQYF.

This chain uses TRBV5-1 with TRBJ1-1; D is perhaps TRBD1 (6 bases). Looked up from germline, CDR1 is SGHRS and CDR2 is YFSETQ. This CDR3 comprises 14 residues. Trimming left V 4 bases short and J 6 bases short, with 16 bases between. The CDR3 reads CASSAQQGRAEAFF. The CDR3 DNA reads as TGCGCCAGCAGCGCCCAGCAGGGGAGAGCTGAAGCTTTCTTT.

This clonotype was observed many times. The chain links TRBV3-1 to TRBJ2-7; TRBD1 is a possible D gene (6 bases). Trimming pared 5 bases from V and 3 bases from J, leaving 17 bases between. The germline V gene encodes CDR1 LGHDT and CDR2 YNNKEL (reference sequence). The CDR3 has 15 residues. This CDR3 is CASSVADRFHYEQYF. The DNA of the CDR3 is TGTGCCAGCAGCGTCGCCGACAGGTTTCACTACGAGCAGTACTTC.

The chain combines TRBV12-3 or TRBV12-4 with TRBJ2-2; possible D gene TRBD1, 6 bases. The CDR3 consists of 13 residues. V dropped 3 bases and J dropped 7 bases, with 9 bases sitting between them. CDR3 DNA sequence: TGTGCCAGCAGTTTGCAGGGGTACGGGGAGCTGTTTTTT. As protein: CASSLQGYGELFF.

DNA of the CDR3: TGTGCCTGCCACCTGGGGGCGGGGGGATACGAGCAGTACTTC. This translates into CACHLGAGGYEQYF. This chain uses TRBV30 with TRBJ2-7; 8 nucleotides line up with TRBD2. The length of the CDR3 is 14 residues. Unmatched junction bases numbered 11, after V lost 6 bases and J lost 4 bases. Germline loops: CDR1 GTSNPN, CDR2 SVGIG (reference sequence).

The rearrangement links TRBV20-1 to TRBJ1-4; 7 bases are a match to TRBD1. The CDR3 runs 13 residues. The germline V gene has CDR1 DFQATT and CDR2 SNEGSKA (reference sequence). V shed 6 bases, J shed 5 bases, and the junction held 6 bases outside the gene matches. CDR3 protein: CSAPGTVNEKLFF. CDR3 sequence (DNA): TGCAGTGCACCCGGGACAGTGAATGAAAAACTGTTTTTT.

This clonotype was counted between two and nine times. This sequence joins TRBV24-1 and TRBJ2-5, with D perhaps matching TRBD1 (6 bases). This CDR3 spans 15 amino acids. Trimming left V 1 base short and J 1 base short, with 9 bases between. Germline lookup yields CDR1 KGHDR and CDR2 SFDVKD. The CDR3 region has the DNA TGTGCCACCAGTGATTTCCGGACAGCCCAAGAGACCCAGTACTTC. Translating gives CATSDFRTAQETQYF.

In this sample, this clonotype turned up many times. The chain uses TRBV5-1 and TRBJ2-3; D not certain. The CDR3 runs to 13 residues. Between the trimmed V and J ends, which lost 2 bases and 1 base, there was a span of 5 bases. Per germline, CDR1 SGHRS and CDR2 YFSETQ. The CDR3 here is CASSFPGTDTQYF. CDR3 nucleotides: TGCGCCAGCAGCTTCCCAGGCACAGATACGCAGTATTTT.

There are many counts of this clonotype. The chain links TRBV14 to TRBJ2-1; D gene ambiguous. V lost 4 bases to trimming and J lost 4 bases, with 8 bases between them. CDR3 size: 13 residues. The germline gives CDR1 SGHDN, CDR2 FVKESK. The CDR3 spells CASSLVRYNEQFF. In nucleotides, the CDR3 is TGTGCCAGCAGCCTGGTCCGTTACAATGAGCAGTTCTTC.

Only a few counts were recorded for this clonotype. The rearrangement uses TRBV5-1 and TRBJ1-1, with 7 bases lining up with TRBD1. Germline CDR1 is SGHRS and CDR2 is YFSETQ. CDR3 length: 15 amino acids. The trim removed 0 bases at V and 5 bases at J, leaving 7 bases unmatched. As DNA, the CDR3 is TGCGCCAGCAGCTTGGGAGACAGGGCTACGACTGAAGCTTTCTTT. It specifies CASSLGDRATTEAFF. Full variable domain (rest looked up from reference TRBV5-1 and TRBJ1-1): KAGVTQTPRYLIKTRGQQVTLSCSPISGHRSVSWYQQTPGQGLQFLFEYFSETQRNKGNFPGRFSGRQFSNSRSEMNVSTLELGDSALYLCASSLGDRATTEAFFGQGTRLTVV.

This clonotype was seen many times. The chain couples TRBV5-1 to TRBJ1-1; 9 bases map to TRBD1. Germline V lookup: CDR1 SGHRS, CDR2 YFSETQ. V dropped 4 bases and J dropped 7; count of bases not matched to a gene: 5. The CDR3 length is 13 residues. The CDR3 DNA is TGCGCCAGCAGCGGAACAGGGGGCGATGAAGCTTTCTTT. It yields the protein CASSGTGGDEAFF. Based on the CDR3 plus reference TRBV5-1 and TRBJ1-1, the full variable domain is KAGVTQTPRYLIKTRGQQVTLSCSPISGHRSVSWYQQTPGQGLQFLFEYFSETQRNKGNFPGRFSGRQFSNSRSEMNVSTLELGDSALYLCASSGTGGDEAFFGQGTRLTVV.

This clonotype was seen repeatedly, ten times or more. The chain has TRBV6-6 and TRBJ1-1; D gene ambiguous. Trimming stripped 0 bases from V and 1 base from J, with 3 bases between. Germline-derived CDR1 and CDR2 are MNHNY and SVGAGI (reference sequence). The length of the CDR3 is 13 residues. The CDR3 nucleotides read TGTGCCAGCAGTTACTCAGAGAACACTGAAGCTTTCTTT. Translating gives CASSYSENTEAFF.

This clonotype was seen repeatedly, ten times or more. The chain couples TRBV3-1 to TRBJ2-1; 8 bases line up with TRBD2. The junction had 18 bases not matched to a gene; V was cut back by 4 bases and J by 7 bases. The CDR3 runs 18 residues. CDR1 and CDR2 (germline): LGHDT, YNNKEL (reference sequence). This chain's CDR3 is CASSPRIAGRRGMNEQFF. The CDR3 DNA follows: TGTGCCAGCAGCCCTCGTATAGCGGGACGGAGGGGAATGAATGAGCAGTTCTTC.

This clonotype was counted ten times or more. One junction end disagrees with the germline gene, perhaps due to a read error. V usage is TRBV5-1 and J usage is TRBJ2-3; D possibly corresponds to TRBD2 (5 bases). Looked up from germline, CDR1 is SGHRS and CDR2 is YFSETQ. This CDR3 has 14 amino acids. CDR3 loop: CASSFSGGTDTQYF. CDR3 DNA: TGTGCCAGCAGTTTTTCCGGGGGCACAGATACGCAGTATTTT.

The chain employs TRBV3-1 and TRBJ1-1; weak D call: TRBD1 (6 bases). The V gene lost 4 bases and the J gene lost 4 bases, with 16 bases spanning the gap. The germline V gene encodes CDR1 LGHDT and CDR2 YNNKEL (reference sequence). CDR3 size: 15 residues. The CDR3 DNA follows: TGTGCCAGCAGCCCTCAAACAGGGACGGTCACTGAAGCTTTCTTT. Its translation is CASSPQTGTVTEAFF.